The clone carrying this T cell receptor (beta chain) showed up just a few times. As yet, its antigen is unknown. This entry comes from a study of CD8 T cells in Susac syndrome. Study-wide results and limits: An acknowledgment was made by the study that its TCR sequencing and HLA analysis involved relatively few individuals.

Random hexamers were used to reverse transcribe an amount of about 0.5 to 1 ug RNA. TCRdb independently ran MiXCR on the immunoSEQ multiplex PCR reads; one entry per CDR3 protein. The table includes 180,000 or so distinct CDR3 sequences, more than 90% detected once. Sequences were obtained from CD4+ T cells from PBMCs. The TCR was taken from a human donor with multiple sclerosis.

CDR3 sequence: CASSQDRGDTQYF. CDR3 bases: TGTGCCAGCAGCCAAGATCGGGGGGATACGCAGTATTTT. V and J are TRBV4-2 and TRBJ2-3; D might be TRBD2 (6 bases). Germline CDR1 reads LGHNA; CDR2 reads YNFKEQ. The CDR3 is made up of 13 amino acids. V lost 0 bases to trimming and J lost 6 bases, with 7 bases between them.